These 27 T cell receptor beta chains originate from one sample sequenced in a study of blood T cells in healthy people across ages. PCR was performed a second time for roughly 6 to 12 cycles using a sample-barcoded 5' primer and a J-beta primer mix. One entry per CDR3 protein results from TCRdb running MiXCR on the 5' RACE reads. The sample has about 1,500,000 distinct CDR3 sequences, 28% seen once. Sequencing was performed on blood. The receptors here all came from a woman in her twenties or thirties in good health.

With regard to this clonotype: A junction end diverges from the germline sequence, so it may reflect a read error. The genes are TRBV9 and TRBJ1-2; 9 nucleotides align to TRBD1. This CDR3 has 15 amino acids. Germline V gene data show CDR1 as SGDLS and CDR2 as YYNGEE. Here the CDR3 reads CASSRDRDRVYGHTF. The DNA of the CDR3 is TGTGCCAGCAGCCGTGACCGGGACAGGGTCTATGGCCACACCTTC.

This clonotype was found many times. This chain joins TRBV10-3 and TRBJ1-2; tentative D call: TRBD1 (6 bases). CDR3 length equals 13 residues. Trimming stripped 8 bases from V and 0 bases from J, with 10 bases between. Germline V gene data show CDR1 as ENHRY and CDR2 as SYGVKD. CDR3 in DNA: TGTGCCATCGGGGGCAGGCCTAACTATGGCTACACCTTC. The encoded protein is CAIGGRPNYGYTF.

This clonotype was counted a single time. The chain links TRBV11-2 to TRBJ1-2; 9 nucleotides match TRBD1. Losses at the gene ends were 0 bases for V and 7 bases for J; bases not matched to a gene: 6. The germline gives CDR1 SGHAT, CDR2 FQNNGV. The CDR3 length is 15 residues. The CDR3 region has the DNA TGTGCCAGCAGCTTAGATCGGGGACAGGGAGGTGGCTACACCTTC. Protein sequence: CASSLDRGQGGGYTF.

This chain links TRBV6-1 with TRBJ2-3, with 15 bases identical to TRBD2. The ends lost 6 bases at V and 5 bases at J; junction bases unmatched: 6. The CDR3 has 16 residues. Germline lookup yields CDR1 MNHNS and CDR2 SASEGT. The CDR3 is CASSLRTSGGEDTQYF. The CDR3 nucleotides read TGTGCCAGCAGCCTCCGGACTAGCGGGGGGGAAGATACGCAGTATTTT.

This clonotype came up many times. The V gene is TRBV20-1, the J gene TRBJ2-1; 16 bases map to TRBD2. CDR3 length equals 16 residues. Germline CDR1 is DFQATT and CDR2 is SNEGSKA (reference sequence). J gave up 7 bases and V 4 bases, and 7 bases lay outside the gene matches. The CDR3 DNA reads TGCAGTGCTACCGGGACTAGCGGGGGGGCCGTAAATGAGCAGTTCTTC. This sequence encodes CSATGTSGGAVNEQFF.

This clonotype was observed a handful of times. The chain links TRBV4-1 to TRBJ2-3; the D gene could be TRBD1 or TRBD2 (5 bases each). Per germline, CDR1 MGHRA and CDR2 YSYEKL. Trimming took off 4 bases at V and 6 bases at J, with 17 bases between the two ends. The CDR3 spans 15 residues. CDR3 loop: CASSLGTGEGDTQYF. The CDR3 nucleotides read TGCGCCAGCAGCCTCGGGACCGGGGAAGGTGATACGCAGTATTTT.

This chain connects TRBV15 to TRBJ1-1; D not certain. CDR3 size: 14 residues. Trimming pared 1 base from V and 5 bases from J, leaving 11 bases between. The V gene's germline CDR1 is LNHNV and CDR2 YYDKDF (reference sequence). CDR3 in DNA: TGTGCCACCAGCAGAGTCGGAGCCGCAACTGAAGCTTTCTTT. It is translated as CATSRVGAATEAFF.

The chain recombines TRBV29-1 with TRBJ1-1; maybe TRBD1 (5 bases). Germline V gene data show CDR1 as SQVTM and CDR2 as ANQGSEA. This CDR3 is built from 13 residues. The V gene lost 6 bases and the J gene lost 0 bases, with 11 bases spanning the gap. The CDR3: CSVGLSLNTEAFF. CDR3 bases: TGCAGCGTGGGGCTAAGTTTGAACACTGAAGCTTTCTTT.

This rearrangement joins TRBV29-1 to TRBJ2-1, with D unclear. Deletions cut 4 bases from V and 10 bases from J, with 14 bases between. The length of the CDR3 is 12 residues. Germline V gene lookup returns CDR1 SQVTM and CDR2 ANQGSEA. The CDR3: CSVGTPSYEQFF. In DNA, the CDR3 is TGCAGCGTTGGTACACCGTCCTACGAGCAGTTCTTC.

This clonotype was counted at least ten times. This chain uses TRBV3-1 with TRBJ2-5; D call uncertain. V lost 0 bases and J 2 bases, leaving 1 base between the germline ends. The CDR3 length is 12 residues. Per germline, CDR1 LGHDT and CDR2 YNNKEL (reference sequence). CDR3 nucleotide sequence: TGTGCCAGCAGCCAAGATCAAGAGACCCAGTACTTC. Translating gives CASSQDQETQYF.

This clonotype was seen more than once but under ten times. This chain connects TRBV28 to TRBJ2-6; 8 positions match TRBD2. The V segment lost 8 bases and the J segment 0 bases; nucleotides outside the gene matches: 18. The CDR3 has 20 residues. The germline gives CDR1 MDHEN, CDR2 SYDVKM. The CDR3 is CASPVLAGWLNLSGANVLTF. The CDR3 nucleotides are TGTGCCAGCCCAGTCTTAGCGGGGTGGCTCAACCTCTCTGGGGCCAACGTCCTGACTTTC.

There are a few counts of this clonotype. Here the CDR3 reads CASRMTSGNEQYF. CDR3 nucleotides: TGTGCCAGCAGGATGACTAGCGGGAACGAGCAGTACTTC. The chain joins TRBV2 to TRBJ2-7, with 11 nucleotides matching TRBD2. The V gene end was trimmed by 6 bases and the J gene end by 5 bases; junction bases not matched to a gene: 3. The CDR3 covers 13 residues. Germline CDR1 and CDR2: SNHLY and FYNNEI.

This chain joins TRBV27 and TRBJ2-7, with D tentatively TRBD1 (5 bases). Germline V gene data show CDR1 as MNHEY and CDR2 as SMNVEV (reference sequence). The CDR3 sequence is 12 residues long. V lost 6 bases to trimming and J lost 6 bases, with 12 bases between them. Here the CDR3 DNA reads TGTGCCAGCAGCTTTAGTCAGGGCGAGCAGTACTTC. Translated, it gives CASSFSQGEQYF.

A few counts support this clonotype. A read error may explain this, as a much larger clone is one base away. The chain has TRBV29-1 and TRBJ2-4; D is perhaps TRBD2 (5 bases). The end of the DNA aligns better with TRBJ2-7, so the J call may be wrong. In germline, CDR1 is SQVTM, CDR2 ANQGSEA. The CDR3 contains 12 residues. CDR3 region: CSVGSPGYEQYF. CDR3 coding DNA: TGCAGCGTTGGCTCTCCGGGGTACGAGCAGTACTTC.

This clonotype was counted only a few times. V is TRBV6-6 and J is TRBJ2-5, with 12 nucleotides matching TRBD1. The CDR3 covers 15 residues. J was trimmed by 5 bases and V by 5 bases; bases with no gene match: 6. CDR1 MNHNY and CDR2 SVGAGI come from the germline V gene (reference sequence). For the CDR3, the DNA is TGTGCCAGCAGTCACCGGGACAGGGGGCGGGAGACCCAGTACTTC. Translating gives CASSHRDRGRETQYF.

This clonotype was picked up a small number of times. The chain combines TRBV7-2 with TRBJ2-5; D might be TRBD1 or TRBD2, each matching 6 bases. This CDR3 contains 14 residues. The germline CDR1 and CDR2 sequences are SGHTA and FQGNSA. V lost 11 bases and J 5 bases, leaving 21 bases between the germline ends. The CDR3 spells CAGKKQGGDETQYF. The CDR3 region has the DNA TGTGCCGGCAAAAAACAGGGCGGGGACGAGACCCAGTACTTC.

V gene TRBV20-1 combines with J gene TRBJ2-5; a possible D gene is TRBD2 (6 bases). CDR1 DFQATT and CDR2 SNEGSKA come from the germline V gene (reference sequence). The CDR3 is 11 amino acids. The V and J ends lost 8 bases and 1 base respectively, with 8 bases between them. Here the CDR3 DNA reads TGCAGTCCAGCGGGCCAAGAGACCCAGTACTTC. Protein: CSPAGQETQYF.

This clonotype has more than one count but fewer than ten. V gene TRBV3-1 combines with J gene TRBJ2-5; D remains unclear. V was clipped by 0 bases and J by 1 base, with 9 bases between them. Germline V gene lookup returns CDR1 LGHDT and CDR2 YNNKEL (reference sequence). This CDR3 has 15 amino acids. CDR3 bases: TGTGCCAGCAGCCAAGATTCCGGACCCCAAGAGACCCAGTACTTC. This sequence encodes CASSQDSGPQETQYF.

This clonotype was counted ten times or more. The J gene is TRBJ2-1, the V gene TRBV6-5; tentative D call: TRBD2 (6 bases). Germline V gives CDR1 MNHEY, CDR2 SVGAGI. Trimming cost V 0 bases and J 7 bases, with 25 bases left between them. CDR3 length equals 19 residues. CDR3 loop: CASSYSGTLSGRGVNEQFF. In DNA form, the CDR3 reads TGTGCCAGCAGTTACTCTGGGACCCTTTCGGGGCGGGGTGTAAATGAGCAGTTCTTC.

This clonotype has more than one count but fewer than ten. The chain combines TRBV20-1 with TRBJ2-5; TRBD2 aligns across 16 bases. Germline lookup yields CDR1 DFQATT and CDR2 SNEGSKA (reference sequence). Germline trimming cut 6 bases from V and 1 base from J; bases unmatched to any gene: 5. This CDR3 spans 16 amino acids. CDR3: CSADGTSGGAQETQYF. As DNA, the CDR3 is TGCAGTGCGGACGGGACTAGCGGGGGGGCCCAAGAGACCCAGTACTTC.

To note about this clonotype: A much more abundant neighbour one base away suggests this may be a read error. The V and J genes are TRBV29-1 and TRBJ1-1; the D gene is possibly TRBD1 (6 bases). The CDR3 covers 12 residues. Germline-derived CDR1 and CDR2 are SQVTM and ANQGSEA. V was trimmed by 8 bases and J by 0 bases, leaving 10 bases between them. The CDR3, as DNA: TGCAGCACAGGACAGATGAACACTGAAGCTTTCTTT. As protein: CSTGQMNTEAFF.

This clonotype was counted between two and nine times. V usage is TRBV6-1 and J usage is TRBJ2-6, with TRBD2 identical over 8 bases. Germline V gene lookup returns CDR1 MNHNS and CDR2 SASEGT. CDR3 length: 18 residues. V dropped 2 bases and J dropped 0; count of bases not matched to a gene: 6. The CDR3 DNA reads as TGTGCCAGCAGTGAAACTAGCGGTGTAAGCTCTGGGGCCAACGTCCTGACTTTC. Its protein product is CASSETSGVSSGANVLTF.

This clonotype appeared a single time. The J gene is TRBJ2-1, the V gene TRBV12-3 or TRBV12-4; D might be TRBD1 or TRBD2, each matching 6 bases. CDR3 length equals 14 residues. V was clipped by 3 bases and J by 8 bases, with 14 bases between them. The CDR3 DNA reads as TGTGCCAGCAGTTTTCGGGGGCTAGTGTATGAGCAGTTCTTC. Translation: CASSFRGLVYEQFF.

Note on this clonotype: The junction and the germline gene differ at one end; a read error may be behind it. V usage is TRBV7-9 and J usage is TRBJ2-7; D is ambiguous. The CDR3 sequence is 13 residues long. Germline CDR1 SEHNR, CDR2 FQNEAQ (reference sequence). CDR3 sequence (DNA): TGTGCCAGCAGCCTAGGGCAGTCCTACGAGCAGGACTTC. Translation gives CASSLGQSYEQDF.

V and J are TRBV6-1 and TRBJ2-7, with TRBD2 as a possible D gene (7 bases). CDR1 is MNHNS, CDR2 SASEGT, per germline. V dropped 4 bases and J dropped 6 bases, with 10 bases sitting between them. The CDR3 runs 12 residues. CDR3 region: CASSGAGAEQYF. DNA of the CDR3: TGTGCCAGCAGTGGGGCGGGGGCCGAGCAGTACTTC.

The J gene is TRBJ2-5, the V gene TRBV3-1, with 9 positions matching TRBD1. The CDR3 contains 17 residues. The J segment lost 4 bases and the V segment lost 4 bases, leaving 13 bases of the junction unmatched. The germline V gene has CDR1 LGHDT and CDR2 YNNKEL (reference sequence). CDR3 coding DNA: TGTGCCAGCAGCCCCTCCCTTACTGGACAGGGGCGAGAGACCCAGTACTTC. It specifies CASSPSLTGQGRETQYF.

This clonotype was found a few times. The chain joins TRBV15 to TRBJ2-5; D perhaps matches TRBD1 (5 bases). The DNA matches TRBJ2-7 better at its end, which makes the J call doubtful. Germline CDR1 is LNHNV and CDR2 is YYDKDF (reference sequence). This CDR3 has 12 residues. CDR3 sequence: CATSNAGNEQYF. As DNA, the CDR3 is TGTGCCACCAGCAACGCAGGGAACGAGCAGTACTTC.